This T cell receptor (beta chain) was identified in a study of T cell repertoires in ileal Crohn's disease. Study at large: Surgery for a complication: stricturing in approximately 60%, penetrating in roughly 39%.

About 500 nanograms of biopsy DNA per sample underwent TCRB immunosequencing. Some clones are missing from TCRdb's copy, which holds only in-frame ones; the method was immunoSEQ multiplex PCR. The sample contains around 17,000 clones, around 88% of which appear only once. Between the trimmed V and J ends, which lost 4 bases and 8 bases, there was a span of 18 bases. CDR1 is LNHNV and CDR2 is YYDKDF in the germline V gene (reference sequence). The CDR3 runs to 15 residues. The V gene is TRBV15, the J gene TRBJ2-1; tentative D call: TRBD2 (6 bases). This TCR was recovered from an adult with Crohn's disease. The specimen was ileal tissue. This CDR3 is CATSIGTGRGDEQFF. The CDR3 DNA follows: TGTGCCACCAGCATTGGGACTGGTCGAGGGGATGAGCAGTTCTTC.